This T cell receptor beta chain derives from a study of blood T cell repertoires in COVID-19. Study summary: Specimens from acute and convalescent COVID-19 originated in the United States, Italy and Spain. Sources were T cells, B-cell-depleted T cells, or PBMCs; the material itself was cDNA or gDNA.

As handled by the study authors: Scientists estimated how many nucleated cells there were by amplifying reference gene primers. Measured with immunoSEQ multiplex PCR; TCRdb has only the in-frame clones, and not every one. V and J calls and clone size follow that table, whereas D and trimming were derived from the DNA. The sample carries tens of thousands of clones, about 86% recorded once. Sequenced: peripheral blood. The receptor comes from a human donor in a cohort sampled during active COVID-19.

The CDR3 sequence is CASSRLRGGQPQHF. The CDR3 DNA follows: TGTGCCAGCAGTAGATTACGAGGTGGTCAGCCCCAGCATTTT. The chain links TRBV6-6 to TRBJ1-5; D gene ambiguous. With 5 bases removed from V and 6 bases from J, the gap between germline ends came to 14 bases. This CDR3 comprises 14 residues. CDR1 and CDR2 (germline): MNHNY, SVGAGI (reference sequence).